This TCR beta chain was identified in a study of CD8+CD57+ T cells in acquired aplastic anemia. Turning to the study itself: The mean DNA yield obtained from sorted CD4+ and CD8+ cells came to approximately 3.2 ug. Reads per healthy sample averaged roughly 9.9 million (CD4+) and 11 million to 14 million (CD8+). Findings and limits, study-wide: Patients and controls turned out to have more than 25 CD8+ CDR3 sequences in common.

For CDR3 and TCR beta VDJ profiling, genomic DNA was the template used. TCRdb called the reads again in MiXCR, with one record for every CDR3 protein. The sample holds 100,000 to 120,000 distinct CDR3 sequences, under 60% seen once. As for this clonotype: Its antigen is still unknown.

This receptor was taken from a human donor in good health, serving as a control. The sample taken for sequencing was sorted CD4+, CD8+, or CD8+CD57+ T cells (not recorded which) from PBMCs.

The chain's CDR3 is CSVPMGGNTIYF. The CDR3 nucleotides read TGCAGCGTCCCAATGGGTGGAAACACCATATATTTT. The chain joins TRBV29-1 to TRBJ1-3, with unresolved D. V lost 6 bases and J 3 bases, leaving 9 bases between the germline ends. The germline V gene encodes CDR1 SQVTM and CDR2 ANQGSEA. The CDR3 runs to 12 residues.